These 21 T cell receptor beta chains were all obtained from the same sample, sequenced in a study of post-analysis software for immune sequencing data. Overall study findings and caveats: Compared with controls, patients had more of 4 or 5 TRBV segments, including TRBV5-6, TRBV5-1 and TRBV20-1.

Presence of unique molecular identifiers characterized the TCR beta cDNA libraries. MiXCR was run by TCRdb on the PCR reads, yielding one entry per CDR3 protein. The data contain a few hundred thousand distinct CDR3 sequences, about 38% of them singletons. Their antigen targets remain unknown. Sequenced input: blood. These receptors were collected from a girl aged 10-17 years with multiple sclerosis.

As concerns this clonotype: One junction end disagrees with the germline gene, perhaps due to a read error. The gene calls are TRBV20-1 and TRBJ1-1; 7 positions agree with TRBD1. In germline, CDR1 is DFQATT, CDR2 SNEGSKA (reference sequence). CDR3 length: 15 residues. The CDR3 DNA reads as TGCAGCGCTAGATCGGGACAGAACATGAACACTGAAGCTTTCTTT. Its translation is CSARSGQNMNTEAFF.

The J gene is TRBJ2-3, the V gene TRBV30; D possibly corresponds to TRBD2 (5 bases). The CDR3 is made up of 16 amino acids. Trimming left V 0 bases short and J 5 bases short, with 18 bases between. The germline V gene has CDR1 GTSNPN and CDR2 SVGIG (reference sequence). In nucleotides, the CDR3 is TGTGCCTGGAGTGTACCAACTAGGAGGTTGGGAGATACGCAGTATTTT. Protein: CAWSVPTRRLGDTQYF.

The rearrangement joins TRBV5-1 to TRBJ2-1; 12 positions match TRBD1. Germline-derived CDR1 and CDR2 are SGHRS and YFSETQ. This CDR3 spans 19 amino acids. The J segment lost 2 bases and the V segment lost 0 bases, leaving 9 bases of the junction unmatched. The CDR3 coding sequence is TGCGCCAGCAGCTTGGGAGGGACAGGGGGCGGTGGTGCCTACAATGAGCAGTTCTTC. This encodes CASSLGGTGGGGAYNEQFF.

This clonotype was counted at least ten times. The chain joins TRBV29-1 to TRBJ2-1; D is perhaps TRBD2 (5 bases). Germline V CDR1 and CDR2: SQVTM, ANQGSEA. This CDR3 region has 13 residues. In DNA, the CDR3 is TGCGGGAGTGGAAAGCGAGACCACAATGAGCAGTTCTTC. This gives the protein CGSGKRDHNEQFF.

The CDR3 loop is CSARGDLGYTF. The CDR3 DNA reads TGCAGTGCTAGAGGAGACCTGGGCTACACCTTC. The chain carries TRBV20-1 and TRBJ1-2; the D is unclear. The CDR3 spans 11 residues. Germline values: CDR1 DFQATT, CDR2 SNEGSKA (reference sequence). Deletions cut 1 base from V and 8 bases from J, with 8 bases between.

This clonotype was seen ten or more times. Here the CDR3 DNA reads TGCAGCGTGCACGACAGGGGCTATAGCAATCAGCCCCAGCATTTT. Its translation is CSVHDRGYSNQPQHF. The chain joins TRBV29-1 to TRBJ1-5; 8 bases map to TRBD1. CDR3 length equals 15 residues. Germline CDR1 SQVTM, CDR2 ANQGSEA. Trimming cost V 6 bases and J 0 bases; bases outside gene matches: 7.

On this clonotype: A much larger clone sits a single nucleotide away, making a read error possible. The chain uses TRBV18 and TRBJ2-7; 8 bases map to TRBD2. The CDR3 length is 17 residues. Germline V CDR1 and CDR2: KGHSH, LQKENI. V dropped 6 bases and J dropped 7; count of bases not matched to a gene: 20. CDR3 sequence (DNA): TGTGCCAGCTCTCGCGAGAGCGGGAGTGTCACGGGGGATGAGCAGTACTTC. It is translated as CASSRESGSVTGDEQYF.

This clonotype has ten or more counts. The chain employs TRBV15 and TRBJ2-3, with D possibly matching TRBD2 (5 bases). The CDR3 spans 12 residues. V shed 3 bases and J shed 5 bases, with 6 bases lying between them. Germline-derived CDR1 and CDR2 are LNHNV and YYDKDF (reference sequence). The CDR3 nucleotides read TGTGCCACCAGCAGTGGAGGAGATACGCAGTATTTT. Translating it yields CATSSGGDTQYF.

This clonotype was observed a handful of times. A read error may explain this, as a much larger clone is one base away. J is TRBJ2-4 and V is TRBV3-1; D is possibly TRBD2 (6 bases). The J call may be faulty, since TRBJ2-5 better matches the DNA end. Germline assignment: CDR1 LGHDT and CDR2 YNNKEL (reference sequence). The CDR3 is 16 residues long. DNA for the CDR3: TGTGCCAGCAGCCTAGGGAGGCTCTCGGGCGGCGAGACCCAGTACTTC. Translated: CASSLGRLSGGETQYF.

About this clonotype: A read error may be the cause here, since a much bigger clone is one base away. The V call is TRBV12-3 or TRBV12-4, the J call TRBJ2-1; possible D gene TRBD2, 6 bases. The CDR3 totals 14 residues. V lost 3 bases and J 4 bases, leaving 10 bases between the germline ends. The CDR3 nucleotides read TGTGCCAGCAGTTTGCCCCGGGGGTACAATGAGCAGTTCTTC. Translating it yields CASSLPRGYNEQFF.

This clonotype was seen more than once but under ten times. This chain uses TRBV4-1 with TRBJ1-1, with 8 bases fitting TRBD1. Germline values: CDR1 MGHRA, CDR2 YSYEKL. CDR3 length: 16 residues. The J segment lost 1 base and the V segment lost 2 bases, leaving 6 bases of the junction unmatched. In DNA, the CDR3 is TGCGCCAGCAGCCAACCCAGGACAGGGAAGAACACTGAAGCTTTCTTT. Translation: CASSQPRTGKNTEAFF.

The V gene is TRBV6-5, the J gene TRBJ2-3; D is unresolved. This CDR3 has 14 residues. The V gene lost 4 bases and the J gene lost 12 bases, with 20 bases spanning the gap. Germline CDR1 is MNHEY and CDR2 is SVGAGI. CDR3 residues: CASSLLGAERSQYF. CDR3 DNA sequence: TGTGCCAGCAGTTTGCTTGGAGCAGAAAGGTCTCAGTATTTT.

The CDR3 loop reads CSVCLWEAQETQYF. The CDR3 DNA is TGCAGCGTTTGTTTGTGGGAGGCTCAAGAGACCCAGTACTTC. The gene calls are TRBV29-1 and TRBJ2-5; possible D gene TRBD2, 6 bases. Trimming shortened V by 5 bases and J by 2 bases, and 15 bases separated the two germline ends. Germline lookup yields CDR1 SQVTM and CDR2 ANQGSEA. The CDR3 is 14 amino acids.

The sample holds a few counts of this clonotype. The rearrangement joins TRBV7-2 to TRBJ1-5, with a possible D match to TRBD1 (6 bases). Germline CDR1 is SGHTA and CDR2 is FQGNSA. The CDR3 is 14 residues long. Trimming cost V 2 bases and J 7 bases, with 12 bases left between them. DNA for the CDR3: TGTGCCAGCAGCTTACGCAGGGGAGGACAGCCCCAGCATTTT. It specifies CASSLRRGGQPQHF.

In regard to this clonotype: This may stem from a read error, because a much larger clone lies one nucleotide away. This chain connects TRBV2 to TRBJ2-4; the match to TRBD1 covers 7 bases. CDR3 size: 15 residues. V was clipped by 2 bases and J by 9 bases; unmatched bases: 10. CDR1 and CDR2 from the germline V gene are SNHLY and FYNNEI. The CDR3 region has the DNA TGTGCCAGCAGTGAATCATCGGACAGGCGGGTCATTCAGTACTTC. Its protein is CASSESSDRRVIQYF.

This CDR3 reads CASSYDRTYEQYF. The CDR3 region has the DNA TGTGCCAGCAGTTACGACAGAACCTACGAGCAGTACTTC. This rearrangement joins TRBV6-2 or TRBV6-3 to TRBJ2-7, with D tentatively TRBD1 (5 bases). The CDR3 has 13 amino acids. From germline, CDR1 is MNHEY and CDR2 SVGEGT. V gave up 2 bases and J gave up 2 bases, with 7 bases separating them.

Regarding this clonotype: A much bigger clone sits one base away, suggesting this may be a read error. This rearrangement joins TRBV6-2 or TRBV6-3 to TRBJ2-7; possibly TRBD2 for D (6 bases). Trimming cost V 9 bases and J 2 bases, with 14 bases left between them. Germline CDR1 reads MNHEY; CDR2 reads SVGEGT. The CDR3 totals 13 residues. CDR3 in amino acids: CASMDGLTYEQYF. The CDR3, as DNA: TGTGCCAGTATGGACGGACTAACCTACGAGCAGTACTTC.

The sample holds one count of this clonotype. This may arise from a read error, as a much more abundant clone is one base away. The V gene is TRBV3-1, the J gene TRBJ1-2; D possibly corresponds to TRBD1 (5 bases). Germline CDR1 is LGHDT and CDR2 is YNNKEL (reference sequence). The CDR3 runs to 12 residues. CDR3: CAGSLGTKGYTF. The CDR3 DNA reads as TGTGCCGGCAGCTTGGGGACCAAAGGCTACACCTTC.

This clonotype was recorded at least ten times. The V call is TRBV20-1, the J call TRBJ1-2; D may be TRBD1 (5 bases). Trimming took off 3 bases at V and 1 base at J, with 21 bases between the two ends. The germline CDR1 and CDR2 sequences are DFQATT and SNEGSKA (reference sequence). CDR3 length: 17 amino acids. CDR3 sequence (DNA): TGCAGTGCTAGTGGGGCAGCTTCGGCCCTTTTTAACTATGGCTACACCTTC. This translates into CSASGAASALFNYGYTF.

This chain links TRBV12-3 or TRBV12-4 with TRBJ2-3; D gene unclear. This CDR3 comprises 14 residues. V dropped 7 bases and J dropped 2 bases, with 13 bases sitting between them. CDR3 amino acids: CASNPSATTDTQYF. The CDR3 nucleotides read TGTGCCAGCAACCCAAGCGCTACCACAGATACGCAGTATTTT.

This clonotype was detected many times. The J gene is TRBJ1-2, the V gene TRBV7-9; no firm D call. Germline V gene sequence: CDR1 SEHNR, CDR2 FQNEAQ (reference sequence). V lost 5 bases and J 8 bases, leaving 15 bases between the germline ends. This CDR3 contains 13 residues. In nucleotides, the CDR3 is TGTGCCAGCAGCGGCCCGATTGGAGGGGGCTACACCTTC. It specifies CASSGPIGGGYTF.